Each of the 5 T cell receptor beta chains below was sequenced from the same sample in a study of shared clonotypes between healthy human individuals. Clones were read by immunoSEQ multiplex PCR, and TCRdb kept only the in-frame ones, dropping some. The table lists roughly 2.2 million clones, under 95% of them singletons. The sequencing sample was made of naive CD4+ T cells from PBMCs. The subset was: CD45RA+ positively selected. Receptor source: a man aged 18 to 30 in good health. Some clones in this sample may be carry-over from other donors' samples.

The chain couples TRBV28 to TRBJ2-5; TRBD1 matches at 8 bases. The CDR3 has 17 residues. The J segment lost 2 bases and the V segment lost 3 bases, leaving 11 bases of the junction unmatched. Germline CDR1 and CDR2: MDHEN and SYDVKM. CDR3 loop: CASSFLGQAPTQETQYF. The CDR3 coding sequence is TGTGCCAGCAGTTTCCTGGGACAGGCACCGACTCAAGAGACCCAGTACTTC.

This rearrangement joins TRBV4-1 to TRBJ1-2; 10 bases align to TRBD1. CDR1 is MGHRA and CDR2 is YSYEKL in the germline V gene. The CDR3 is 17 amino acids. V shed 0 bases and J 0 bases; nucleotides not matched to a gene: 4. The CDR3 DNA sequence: TGCGCCAGCAGCCAAGATCCCGGGACAGGGGCTAACTATGGCTACACCTTC. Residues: CASSQDPGTGANYGYTF.

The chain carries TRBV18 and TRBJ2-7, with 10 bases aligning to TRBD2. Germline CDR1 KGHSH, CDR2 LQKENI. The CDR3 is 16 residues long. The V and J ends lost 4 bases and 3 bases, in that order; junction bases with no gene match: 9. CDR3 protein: CASSLPGTSVHYEQYF. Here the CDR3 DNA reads TGTGCCAGCTCACTGCCCGGGACTAGCGTACACTACGAGCAGTACTTC.

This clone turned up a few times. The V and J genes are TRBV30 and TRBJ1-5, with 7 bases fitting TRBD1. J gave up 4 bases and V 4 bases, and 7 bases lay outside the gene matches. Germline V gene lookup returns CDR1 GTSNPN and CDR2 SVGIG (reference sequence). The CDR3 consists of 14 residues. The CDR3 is CAWTRTGLNQPQHF. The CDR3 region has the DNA TGTGCCTGGACCCGGACAGGATTGAATCAGCCCCAGCATTTT.

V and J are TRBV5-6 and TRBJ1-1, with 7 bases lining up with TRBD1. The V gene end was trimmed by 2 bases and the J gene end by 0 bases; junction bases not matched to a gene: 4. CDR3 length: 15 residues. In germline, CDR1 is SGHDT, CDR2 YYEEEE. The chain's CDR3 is CASSFLGQLNTEAFF. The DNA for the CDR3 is TGTGCCAGCAGCTTTCTGGGACAGCTGAACACTGAAGCTTTCTTT.